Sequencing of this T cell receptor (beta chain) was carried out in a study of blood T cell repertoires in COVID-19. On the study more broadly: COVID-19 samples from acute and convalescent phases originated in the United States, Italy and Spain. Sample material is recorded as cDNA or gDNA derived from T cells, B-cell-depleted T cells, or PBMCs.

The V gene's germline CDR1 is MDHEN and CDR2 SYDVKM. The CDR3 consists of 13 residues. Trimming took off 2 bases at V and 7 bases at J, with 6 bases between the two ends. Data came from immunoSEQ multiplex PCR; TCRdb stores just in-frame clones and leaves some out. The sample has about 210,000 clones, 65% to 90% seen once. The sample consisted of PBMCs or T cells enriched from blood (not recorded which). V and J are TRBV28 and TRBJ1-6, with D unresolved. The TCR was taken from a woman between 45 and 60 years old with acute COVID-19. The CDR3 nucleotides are TGTGCCAGCAGTTTAATCGGGAATTCACCCCTCCACTTT. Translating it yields CASSLIGNSPLHF.